The table lists the clone carrying this T cell receptor (beta chain) with many counts. Its antigen is still unknown. The time point is: newly diagnosed GD, antithyroid drugs for less than 3 months. RNA from PBMCs was the source of the TCR library. This sample is part of a study of regulatory T cells in long-lasting Graves disease. Overall study results and limits: Patients with persistent Graves' had lower TCR diversity than newly diagnosed patients.

V lost 0 bases and J lost 6, with 10 bases in between. This CDR3 has 15 residues. CDR1 is SGHRS and CDR2 is YFSETQ in the germline V gene. Both iRepertoire HTBI primers and Arm-PCR of CDR3 regions were used to build the TCR beta libraries. TCRdb re-analysed the multiplex PCR reads in MiXCR, keeping a single row per CDR3 protein. The sample carries some 560,000 distinct CDR3 sequences, about 16% recorded once. Separately, the same data were catalogued under a study of T cells in Graves' hyperthyroidism and ophthalmopathy.

The chain uses TRBV5-1 and TRBJ1-6; TRBD1 is a possible D gene (6 bases). The source of this sequence is a woman aged 40-65 years with Graves disease. The sequenced sample was peripheral blood mononuclear cells (PBMCs), obtained at new diagnosis, from a patient treated with antithyroid drugs. In DNA form, the CDR3 reads TGCGCCAGCAGCTTGGACGGCAGGGGTAATTCACCCCTCCACTTT. Its translation is CASSLDGRGNSPLHF.